The 30 T cell receptor beta chains reported below all come from one sample, sequenced in a study of T cell repertoires in cytomegalovirus infection. TCRdb used MiXCR to reprocess the reads, holding one entry per CDR3 protein. The sample yields 150,000 to 200,000 distinct CDR3 sequences, over 13% seen once. Sequencing was carried out using PBMCs. The origin of the receptors is a human donor in good health (CMV status not recorded). Some clones in this sample may be carry-over from other donors' samples.

This chain uses TRBV28 with TRBJ1-5, with D possibly matching TRBD1 (6 bases). The germline V and J ends were trimmed by 8 bases and 7 bases, with 15 bases remaining between them. The CDR3 extends over 13 amino acids. Germline values: CDR1 MDHEN, CDR2 SYDVKM. The CDR3: CASLRDTTQPQHF. CDR3 coding DNA: TGTGCCAGCCTCCGGGACACCACCCAGCCCCAGCATTTT.

This chain links TRBV20-1 with TRBJ1-1, with D hard to call. Germline lookup yields CDR1 DFQATT and CDR2 SNEGSKA (reference sequence). There are 15 residues in the CDR3. Trimming cost V 4 bases and J 2 bases, with 17 bases left between them. This chain's CDR3 is CSAIDRSTGNTEAFF. In DNA, the CDR3 is TGCAGTGCTATAGATCGGTCTACCGGCAACACTGAAGCTTTCTTT.

Worth noting for this clonotype: This may come from a read error, since a much larger clone is one base off. The genes are TRBV11-2 and TRBJ2-1; TRBD2 aligns across 9 bases. Germline V CDR1 and CDR2: SGHAT, FQNNGV. This CDR3 contains 16 residues. V trimming: 4 bases; J trimming: 8 bases; junction bases outside the gene matches: 12. CDR3 protein: CASSYRGGRGGDEQFF. Written as DNA, the CDR3 is TGTGCCAGCAGCTATAGAGGGGGGCGGGGGGGAGATGAGCAGTTCTTC.

The J gene is TRBJ1-1, the V gene TRBV5-1; the D gene is possibly TRBD1 (6 bases). The V and J ends lost 4 bases and 1 base respectively, with 20 bases between them. CDR3 length: 17 amino acids. Looked up from germline, CDR1 is SGHRS and CDR2 is YFSETQ. Here the CDR3 reads CASSGGGRPQGNTEAFF. The DNA of the CDR3 is TGCGCCAGCAGCGGGGGGGGGCGCCCTCAGGGGAACACTGAAGCTTTCTTT. The complete variable domain, with remaining parts taken from reference TRBV5-1 and TRBJ1-1, reads KAGVTQTPRYLIKTRGQQVTLSCSPISGHRSVSWYQQTPGQGLQFLFEYFSETQRNKGNFPGRFSGRQFSNSRSEMNVSTLELGDSALYLCASSGGGRPQGNTEAFFGQGTRLTVV.

This clonotype was counted ten times or more. This rearrangement joins TRBV20-1 to TRBJ2-7, with 7 positions matching TRBD1. The V segment lost 4 bases and the J segment 5 bases; nucleotides outside the gene matches: 8. This CDR3 region has 13 residues. Looked up from germline, CDR1 is DFQATT and CDR2 is SNEGSKA (reference sequence). The CDR3 is CSAMKGASNEQYF. Written as DNA, the CDR3 is TGCAGTGCTATGAAGGGGGCGTCGAACGAGCAGTACTTC.

J is TRBJ1-3 and V is TRBV20-1; D unresolved. V lost 6 bases, J lost 1 base, and 7 bases lay in between. Germline-derived CDR1 and CDR2 are DFQATT and SNEGSKA (reference sequence). The CDR3 totals 12 residues. The CDR3 nucleotides read TGCAGTGCAGCGGGATCTGGAAACACCATATATTTT. It codes for CSAAGSGNTIYF.

This clonotype was detected only a few times. The chain uses TRBV20-1 and TRBJ1-4; D may be TRBD1 (6 bases). V shed 5 bases and J shed 7 bases, with 20 bases lying between them. The CDR3 is 15 residues long. CDR1 is DFQATT and CDR2 is SNEGSKA in the germline V gene (reference sequence). In nucleotides, the CDR3 is TGCAGTGCTGTCCTTTCTGGGGGGCTCGGTGAAAAACTGTTTTTT. This translates into CSAVLSGGLGEKLFF.

This chain links TRBV14 with TRBJ2-5; D unresolved. Trimming stripped 1 base from V and 0 bases from J, with 9 bases between. This CDR3 is 15 amino acids long. Germline CDR1 is SGHDN and CDR2 is FVKESK. The CDR3 is CASSQGALYQETQYF. In nucleotides, the CDR3 is TGTGCCAGCAGCCAAGGAGCATTGTACCAAGAGACCCAGTACTTC.

This clonotype has at least ten counts. The chain is built from TRBV7-2 and TRBJ2-5; D uncertain. The CDR3 has 15 amino acids. The germline V gene encodes CDR1 SGHTA and CDR2 FQGNSA. Trimming left V 5 bases short and J 1 base short, with 14 bases between. The CDR3 loop is CASSTPNPGQETQYF. CDR3 nucleotides: TGTGCCAGCAGCACTCCCAACCCGGGCCAAGAGACCCAGTACTTC. Variable domain in full (rest from reference TRBV7-2 and TRBJ2-5): GAGVSQSPSNKVTEKGKDVELRCDPISGHTALYWYRQSLGQGLEFLIYFQGNSAPDKSGLPSDRFSAERTGGSVSTLTIQRTQQEDSAVYLCASSTPNPGQETQYFGPGTRLLVL.

The chain is built from TRBV3-1 and TRBJ2-7, with D maybe TRBD2 (5 bases). Germline V CDR1 and CDR2: LGHDT, YNNKEL (reference sequence). V gave up 1 base and J gave up 4 bases, with 8 bases separating them. This CDR3 comprises 13 residues. Written as DNA, the CDR3 is TGTGCCAGCAGCCAAGTCGCGGGTTACGAGCAGTACTTC. Encoded protein: CASSQVAGYEQYF.

The chain couples TRBV28 to TRBJ2-1; possible D gene TRBD2, 5 bases. The CDR3 loop spans 15 amino acids. Germline CDR1 is MDHEN and CDR2 is SYDVKM. Trimming stripped 3 bases from V and 5 bases from J, with 14 bases between. Here the CDR3 DNA reads TGTGCCAGCAGTTTTTTGCCCGGGAACAACAATGAGCAGTTCTTC. This gives the protein CASSFLPGNNNEQFF.

This clonotype was seen ten or more times. The rearrangement uses TRBV6-2 or TRBV6-3 and TRBJ1-5; the D is unclear. CDR1 and CDR2 from the germline V gene are MNHEY and SVGEGT. CDR3 length: 13 residues. Between the trimmed V and J ends, which lost 6 bases and 6 bases, there was a span of 12 bases. CDR3 protein: CASSFSTSQPQHF. As DNA, the CDR3 is TGTGCCAGCAGCTTTTCGACAAGTCAGCCCCAGCATTTT.

Note on this clonotype: A much larger clone lies a single base off, so this may be a read error. The chain uses TRBV7-6 and TRBJ2-2; D tentatively fits TRBD1 or TRBD2 (5 bases each). Germline V lookup: CDR1 SGHVS, CDR2 FNYEAQ. The CDR3 has 15 amino acids. The CDR3 sequence is CASSFRDAQFGGLFF. The CDR3 nucleotides read TGTGCCAGCAGCTTTCGGGATGCCCAATTTGGGGGGCTGTTTTTT.

In its sample, this clonotype was seen many times. The gene calls are TRBV20-1 and TRBJ1-6, with 10 bases aligning to TRBD1. The CDR3 loop spans 14 amino acids. Losses at the gene ends were 2 bases for V and 7 bases for J; bases not matched to a gene: 2. Germline V gene data show CDR1 as DFQATT and CDR2 as SNEGSKA (reference sequence). The CDR3 loop is CSARLGQGNSPLHF. CDR3 DNA: TGCAGTGCTAGATTGGGACAGGGGAATTCACCCCTCCACTTT.

CDR3 bases: TGTGCCAGCAGCTTAACAAGACAGGGGGAGAATGAAAAACTGTTTTTT. It codes for CASSLTRQGENEKLFF. This chain connects TRBV5-4 to TRBJ1-4; 9 nucleotides match TRBD1. The germline V gene has CDR1 SGHNT and CDR2 YYREEE (reference sequence). CDR3 length: 16 residues. V was pared by 2 bases and J by 5 bases, with 7 bases of the junction left unmatched.

The table lists this clonotype with many counts. The chain carries TRBV19 and TRBJ2-1; 10 positions agree with TRBD2. The V segment lost 9 bases and the J segment 4 bases; nucleotides outside the gene matches: 9. This CDR3 is 15 amino acids long. Germline V lookup: CDR1 LNHDA, CDR2 SQIVND (reference sequence). CDR3 in amino acids: CASSPGTSVYNEQFF. The CDR3 region has the DNA TGTGCCAGCAGCCCCGGGACTAGCGTATACAATGAGCAGTTCTTC.

This clonotype turned up a few times. The rearrangement uses TRBV2 and TRBJ2-2; D is unclear. With 3 bases removed from V and 4 bases from J, the gap between germline ends came to 6 bases. There are 13 residues in the CDR3. The germline CDR1 and CDR2 sequences are SNHLY and FYNNEI. The CDR3 spells CASSDRTTGELFF. The CDR3 DNA sequence: TGTGCCAGCAGTGACAGAACCACCGGGGAGCTGTTTTTT.

J is TRBJ1-6 and V is TRBV6-6, with D possibly TRBD1 on 5 matching bases. Germline CDR1 MNHNY, CDR2 SVGAGI (reference sequence). V lost 7 bases and J 5 bases, leaving 9 bases between the germline ends. The CDR3 has 13 residues. The CDR3 reads CASKGLDNSPLHF. CDR3 DNA sequence: TGTGCCAGCAAGGGGTTGGATAATTCACCCCTCCACTTT.

On this clonotype: This could be a read error, since a much larger clone is one nucleotide away. CDR3 nucleotide sequence: TGTGCCAGCAGTTTGGAGAGTGGGGAAGGGACCAACGAGCAGTACTTC. This gives the protein CASSLESGEGTNEQYF. The chain combines TRBV12-3 or TRBV12-4 with TRBJ2-7; either TRBD1 or TRBD2 may supply D (5 bases each). V was shortened by 3 bases and J by 5 bases, with 20 bases between the two germline ends. This CDR3 has 16 residues.

This clonotype was detected a few times. The chain uses TRBV2 and TRBJ2-1, with 9 bases aligning to TRBD1. Germline values: CDR1 SNHLY, CDR2 FYNNEI. The V gene end was trimmed by 10 bases and the J gene end by 7 bases; junction bases not matched to a gene: 8. CDR3 length: 13 amino acids. The CDR3 sequence is CATLTGQGNEQFF. The CDR3 DNA reads TGTGCCACCTTGACGGGACAGGGAAATGAGCAGTTCTTC.

This clonotype has just a few counts. This CDR3 reads CASSRYRVSNQPQHF. For the CDR3, the DNA is TGTGCCAGCAGCCGTTACAGGGTTAGTAATCAGCCCCAGCATTTT. The chain links TRBV5-8 to TRBJ1-5, with a possible D match to TRBD1 (6 bases). V shed 4 bases and J shed 4 bases, with 15 bases lying between them. The length of the CDR3 is 15 residues. In germline, CDR1 is SGHTS, CDR2 YDEGEE.

This chain joins TRBV28 and TRBJ1-4; the D is unclear. CDR1 and CDR2 (germline): MDHEN, SYDVKM. The CDR3 totals 17 residues. V lost 3 bases, J lost 4 bases, and 18 bases lay in between. In nucleotides, the CDR3 is TGTGCCAGCAGTTTCGTAGAACAGACTTCTAGTAATGAAAAACTGTTTTTT. This gives the protein CASSFVEQTSSNEKLFF.

The chain combines TRBV14 with TRBJ1-4, with a tentative D call TRBD1 (6 bases). Trimming stripped 4 bases from V and 5 bases from J, with 20 bases between. Germline lookup yields CDR1 SGHDN and CDR2 FVKESK. The CDR3 sequence is 17 residues long. CDR3 DNA: TGTGCCAGCAGCCCTCATATGGATTACAGGGAGAATGAAAAACTGTTTTTT. This sequence encodes CASSPHMDYRENEKLFF.

This clonotype was picked up a small number of times. This chain joins TRBV27 and TRBJ2-1; 10 bases are shared with TRBD2. The CDR3 has 17 amino acids. The trim removed 5 bases at V and 5 bases at J, leaving 12 bases unmatched. Germline V CDR1 and CDR2: MNHEY, SMNVEV (reference sequence). The CDR3 bases are TGTGCCAGCAGTAAAGCGGGAGGGCCGTCCTCTCACAATGAGCAGTTCTTC. This codes for CASSKAGGPSSHNEQFF.

This clonotype was seen a few times. The chain links TRBV9 to TRBJ2-1; 10 nucleotides agree with TRBD2. Germline V gene sequence: CDR1 SGDLS, CDR2 YYNGEE. This CDR3 region has 15 residues. V shed 4 bases and J 5 bases; nucleotides not matched to a gene: 6. The DNA of the CDR3 is TGTGCCAGCAGCCCGGGACTAGCGAGGCACAATGAGCAGTTCTTC. As protein: CASSPGLARHNEQFF.

This clonotype was recorded a few times. The chain employs TRBV6-2 or TRBV6-3 and TRBJ2-2, with TRBD2 matching over 9 bases. V lost 0 bases and J lost 1; bases outside the gene matches: 9. The germline CDR1 and CDR2 sequences are MNHEY and SVGEGT. The length of the CDR3 is 19 residues. The CDR3 DNA reads TGTGCCAGCAGTTACTCGAGGGCGGGAGGGCCCATGAACACCGGGGAGCTGTTTTTT. It yields the protein CASSYSRAGGPMNTGELFF.

The genes are TRBV9 and TRBJ1-1; D is possibly TRBD1 (6 bases). The CDR3 totals 14 residues. Trimming pared 2 bases from V and 1 base from J, leaving 9 bases between. From germline, CDR1 is SGDLS and CDR2 YYNGEE. The CDR3 here is CASSVAGANTEAFF. The CDR3 DNA reads as TGTGCCAGCAGCGTCGCAGGGGCGAACACTGAAGCTTTCTTT.

This clonotype was counted ten times or more. The chain carries TRBV7-2 and TRBJ1-1; possible D gene TRBD1, 6 bases. CDR3 length equals 14 residues. V was shortened by 5 bases and J by 4 bases, with 14 bases between the two germline ends. In germline, CDR1 is SGHTA, CDR2 FQGNSA. The CDR3 bases are TGTGCCAGCAGCGTAGGGGCGACAGGCACTGAAGCTTTCTTT. Its translation: CASSVGATGTEAFF.

With respect to this clonotype: A clone one base away is much larger, so this may be a read error. The chain joins TRBV6-8 to TRBJ2-3; 9 nucleotides align to TRBD2. CDR1 is MNHGY, CDR2 SAAAGT, per germline. The junction had 13 bases not matched to a gene; V was cut back by 6 bases and J by 0 bases. The CDR3 is 18 residues long. CDR3 DNA: TGTGCCAGCAGATGGGTAGCGGGGGAGATCGCTAGCACAGATACGCAGTATTTT. Translating gives CASRWVAGEIASTDTQYF.

The table lists this clonotype with many counts. The V call is TRBV7-9, the J call TRBJ2-7, with TRBD1 as a possible D gene (5 bases). Germline V gene sequence: CDR1 SEHNR, CDR2 FQNEAQ (reference sequence). Trimming shortened V by 3 bases and J by 1 base, and 10 bases separated the two germline ends. The CDR3 is 14 amino acids. The CDR3, as DNA: TGTGCCAGCAGCTTCATAAGGGGATCCTACGAGCAGTACTTC. Translation gives CASSFIRGSYEQYF.